Presented here are 15 T cell receptor beta chains from one specimen sequenced in a study of T cells after yellow fever vaccination (dated by TCRdb to between 2018 and 2021). The method behind the library was 5' RACE. These reads were obtained on an Illumina NovaSeq 6000. The public sequencing data were trimmed at Q25 with fastp and processed into clonotypes with MiXCR by TCRdb, which kept only in-frame beta chains. Records with the same CDR3 protein are collapsed into one entry carrying the most frequent genes and DNA. The sample has about 340,000 distinct CDR3 sequences on record, roughly 4.3% of them singletons. Approximately 24% of the sample is held by the ten biggest clonotypes. The sample's treatment or condition label, in plain terms: live attenuated yellow fever vaccine strain. Sequenced material: PBMCs, taken 5 days after the yellow fever booster vaccination. These receptors all come from a young man who received the YFV17D yellow fever vaccine.

V gene TRBV6-2 or TRBV6-3 combines with J gene TRBJ2-1; 7 nucleotides agree with TRBD2. CDR3 size: 14 residues. V trimming: 7 bases; J trimming: 0 bases; junction bases outside the gene matches: 3. CDR1 and CDR2 from the germline V gene are MNHEY and SVGEGT. The CDR3 bases are TGTGCCAGCAAGGGCGGGAGCTCCTACAATGAGCAGTTCTTC. Its protein product is CASKGGSSYNEQFF.

This clonotype was recorded at least ten times. This chain connects TRBV3-1 to TRBJ2-7, with unresolved D. Germline lookup yields CDR1 LGHDT and CDR2 YNNKEL (reference sequence). Trimming removed 3 bases from V and 8 bases from J, with 11 bases in between. This CDR3 is built from 12 residues. CDR3 nucleotides: TGTGCCAGCAGCCATGAGAGCAGGCAGCAGTACTTC. Its translation: CASSHESRQQYF.

In its sample, this clonotype was seen a few times. V usage is TRBV20-1 and J usage is TRBJ2-2, with 7 bases aligning to TRBD1. Germline V gene lookup returns CDR1 DFQATT and CDR2 SNEGSKA (reference sequence). V shed 6 bases, J shed 7 bases, and the junction held 11 bases outside the gene matches. This CDR3 contains 14 residues. CDR3 DNA sequence: TGCAGTGCCAAGGGACAGACAACAGGCGGGGAGCTGTTTTTT. Amino acid sequence: CSAKGQTTGGELFF.

This clonotype was picked up many times. The chain recombines TRBV2 with TRBJ2-2; 7 positions agree with TRBD2. V gave up 4 bases and J gave up 4 bases; unmatched junction bases: 0. Germline V gene lookup returns CDR1 SNHLY and CDR2 FYNNEI. The CDR3 runs 13 residues. As DNA, the CDR3 is TGTGCCAGCAGTGGGGGGGGCACCGGGGAGCTGTTTTTT. Amino acids: CASSGGGTGELFF.

Many counts were recorded for this clonotype. This sequence joins TRBV7-2 and TRBJ2-7; 8 bases are a match to TRBD2. The CDR3 totals 16 residues. The V gene's germline CDR1 is SGHTA and CDR2 FQGNSA. The V and J ends lost 0 bases and 7 bases, in that order; junction bases with no gene match: 11. The CDR3 DNA sequence: TGTGCCAGCAGCTTAGCGCGGGGGGCGGGGATCGGGGAGCAGTACTTC. It translates to CASSLARGAGIGEQYF. The variable domain in full, completed from reference TRBV7-2 and TRBJ2-7, reads GAGVSQSPSNKVTEKGKDVELRCDPISGHTALYWYRQSLGQGLEFLIYFQGNSAPDKSGLPSDRFSAERTGGSVSTLTIQRTQQEDSAVYLCASSLARGAGIGEQYFGPGTRLTVT.

V usage is TRBV7-2 and J usage is TRBJ1-6, with a tentative D call TRBD1 (5 bases). The length of the CDR3 is 13 residues. In germline, CDR1 is SGHTA, CDR2 FQGNSA. With 5 bases removed from V and 8 bases from J, the gap between germline ends came to 10 bases. The CDR3 loop reads CASSPWGDSPLHF. As DNA, the CDR3 is TGTGCCAGCAGCCCGTGGGGGGATTCACCCCTCCACTTT.

The chain uses TRBV6-2 or TRBV6-3 and TRBJ1-5; no definite D call. The length of the CDR3 is 13 residues. V lost 0 bases, J lost 9 bases, and 9 bases lay in between. From germline, CDR1 is MNHEY and CDR2 SVGEGT. The DNA of the CDR3 is TGTGCCAGCAGTTACTCGAGGCAGAGGCCCCAGCATTTT. It translates to CASSYSRQRPQHF.

In its sample, this clonotype was seen a few times. The chain employs TRBV11-1 and TRBJ2-5; possible D gene TRBD1, 6 bases. From germline, CDR1 is SGHAT and CDR2 FQDESV (reference sequence). Between the trimmed V and J ends, which lost 3 bases and 2 bases, there was a span of 16 bases. CDR3 length equals 16 residues. The CDR3 sequence: CASSFNREGWQETQYF. The CDR3 DNA reads as TGTGCCAGCAGCTTCAACAGGGAAGGTTGGCAAGAGACCCAGTACTTC.

Here the CDR3 reads CASSFSRSSYNEQFF. The DNA of the CDR3 is TGTGCCAGCAGCTTTAGCAGGAGCTCCTACAATGAGCAGTTCTTC. V and J are TRBV7-9 and TRBJ2-1; D is uncertain. Trimming took off 3 bases at V and 0 bases at J, with 9 bases between the two ends. The CDR3 consists of 15 residues. Germline assignment: CDR1 SEHNR and CDR2 FQNEAQ (reference sequence).

The sample holds a few counts of this clonotype. CDR3 sequence: CSATSLRVSSTDTQYF. In nucleotides, the CDR3 is TGCAGTGCTACATCCTTGAGGGTCTCTAGCACAGATACGCAGTATTTT. This rearrangement joins TRBV20-1 to TRBJ2-3; the D gene is possibly TRBD2 (5 bases). Germline V gene sequence: CDR1 DFQATT, CDR2 SNEGSKA (reference sequence). The CDR3 length is 16 residues. Trimming stripped 4 bases from V and 0 bases from J, with 17 bases between.

This clonotype was recorded many times. The chain links TRBV5-1 to TRBJ2-2; 8 bases line up with TRBD1. The CDR3 consists of 15 residues. CDR1 SGHRS and CDR2 YFSETQ come from the germline V gene. The J segment lost 1 base and the V segment lost 5 bases, leaving 4 bases of the junction unmatched. Written as DNA, the CDR3 is TGCGCCAGCAGGCTGACAGGGGAGAACACCGGGGAGCTGTTTTTT. The encoded protein is CASRLTGENTGELFF.

This chain joins TRBV7-2 and TRBJ1-1; weak D call: TRBD1 (6 bases). The V end lost 1 base, the J end lost 4 bases, and 13 bases lay between the germline ends. The CDR3 contains 15 residues. The V gene's germline CDR1 is SGHTA and CDR2 FQGNSA. The CDR3 region has the DNA TGTGCCAGCAGCTTAGAACCCAGGGGCGGCACTGAAGCTTTCTTT. Its protein product is CASSLEPRGGTEAFF. Full variable domain (rest looked up from reference TRBV7-2 and TRBJ1-1): GAGVSQSPSNKVTEKGKDVELRCDPISGHTALYWYRQSLGQGLEFLIYFQGNSAPDKSGLPSDRFSAERTGGSVSTLTIQRTQQEDSAVYLCASSLEPRGGTEAFFGQGTRLTVV.

The chain recombines TRBV7-2 with TRBJ2-1; D not resolved. V was pared by 4 bases and J by 8 bases, with 9 bases between. There are 12 residues in the CDR3. Germline lookup yields CDR1 SGHTA and CDR2 FQGNSA. CDR3 sequence: CASSSKNDEQFF. CDR3 coding DNA: TGTGCCAGCAGCTCTAAGAATGATGAGCAGTTCTTC.

This clonotype was detected ten times or more. The J gene is TRBJ1-5, the V gene TRBV10-3, with D possibly being TRBD1 (5 bases). The CDR3 is 13 residues long. Germline assignment: CDR1 ENHRY and CDR2 SYGVKD. Trimming removed 7 bases at V and 5 bases at J, with 12 bases between. The CDR3: CAIKDTEYQPQHF. CDR3 coding DNA: TGTGCCATCAAGGACACGGAATATCAGCCCCAGCATTTT.

This clonotype was seen many times. The rearrangement links TRBV24-1 to TRBJ2-3; either TRBD1 or TRBD2 may supply D (5 bases each). V was clipped by 5 bases and J by 2 bases, with 10 bases between them. CDR1 and CDR2 from the germline V gene are KGHDR and SFDVKD. This CDR3 contains 14 residues. In nucleotides, the CDR3 is TGTGCCACCAGTGGAGGGGAGCACACAGATACGCAGTATTTT. It translates to CATSGGEHTDTQYF.